The T cell receptor beta chain under discussion was sequenced for a study of regulatory T cells in long-lasting Graves disease. Building the TCR beta libraries relied on iRepertoire HTBI primers, and CDR3 regions underwent Arm-PCR. Per the original data handling: Throughout the samples, researchers identified fewer than 80 TRBV and about 15 TRBJ segments. TCRdb re-derived calls from the multiplex PCR reads in MiXCR, one entry per CDR3 protein. These V and J calls are TCRdb output, not the study's own analysis. The sample holds roughly 510,000 distinct CDR3 sequences, roughly 15% seen once. This CDR3 is built from 14 residues. V gave up 10 bases and J gave up 3 bases; unmatched junction bases: 6. The germline CDR1 and CDR2 sequences are MNHNS and SASEGT. Sample time point: newly diagnosed GD, antithyroid drugs for less than 3 months. PBMCs provided the RNA from which the TCR library was made. Patients with Graves' disease were diagnosed by American Thyroid Association guidelines. The patients were enrolled through endocrinology in Xi'an, China.

This clonotype was found many times. The same data also went into a second study, on T cells in Graves' hyperthyroidism and ophthalmopathy.

The chain recombines TRBV6-1 with TRBJ2-3; 11 positions agree with TRBD2. Material: peripheral blood mononuclear cells (PBMCs), obtained at new diagnosis, from a patient treated with antithyroid drugs. This TCR derives from a man aged 18 to 29 with Graves disease. For the CDR3, the DNA is TGTGCCACCCGGGGACTAGCGGTTACAGATACGCAGTATTTT. It codes for CATRGLAVTDTQYF.